This T cell receptor (beta chain) was recovered during a study of blood T cell repertoires in COVID-19. Unmatched junction bases numbered 11, after V lost 1 base and J lost 0 bases. This CDR3 spans 18 amino acids. In germline, CDR1 is SGHNT, CDR2 YYREEE (reference sequence). Under the authors' procedure: Amplification of reference gene primers was used by the study to estimate nucleated cell counts. The method was immunoSEQ multiplex PCR; TCRdb's version includes in-frame clones alone and lacks a portion of them. The V and J calls and clone size come from that table; D and trimming were worked out from the DNA. The profile covers about 170,000 clones, with roughly 84% appearing a single time and over 9.5% taken by the ten largest.

The chain carries TRBV5-4 and TRBJ2-7; 9 bases are a match to TRBD2. This sequence originates from a woman of 80 years or more with active or convalescent COVID-19. The sample consisted of peripheral blood. The CDR3 spells CASSLSSGRLFDSYEQYF. Here the CDR3 DNA reads TGTGCCAGCAGCTTGTCCAGCGGGAGGCTCTTTGACTCCTACGAGCAGTACTTC.